The next 5 T cell receptor beta chains were all read from a single sample in a study of CD8+CD57+ T cells in acquired aplastic anemia. Individuals selected for sequencing had exhibited CD8+CD57+ cell expansion on flow cytometry. Investigators profiled TCR beta VDJ and CDR3 from genomic DNA template. TCRdb recomputed calls from the reads with MiXCR, one row per CDR3 protein. Here the sample spans under 200,000 distinct CDR3 sequences, less than 60% being singletons. The sample taken for sequencing was sorted CD4+, CD8+, or CD8+CD57+ T cells (not recorded which) from PBMCs. The source is a human donor with aplastic anemia.

As regards this clonotype: Given the absence of the conserved phenylalanine or tryptophan at the CDR3 end, a read error is likely. The DNA is omitted, as the CDR3 cannot be located on it reliably, and the CDR3 follows TCRdb's listing. This chain links TRBV7-9 with TRBJ2-1. From its first to its last residue, the CDR3 has 8 amino acids. Germline CDR1 reads SEHNR; CDR2 reads FQNEAQ (reference sequence). CDR3 residues: CASSLAPN.

This clonotype was seen at least ten times. The V gene is TRBV6-5, the J gene TRBJ2-1, with D unclear. The CDR3 spans 12 residues. Germline V gene data show CDR1 as MNHEY and CDR2 as SVGAGI. Trimming removed 7 bases from V and 7 bases from J, with 11 bases in between. Here the CDR3 reads CASNPSMNEQFF. In nucleotides, the CDR3 is TGTGCCAGCAATCCCAGCATGAATGAGCAGTTCTTC.

V is TRBV5-1 and J is TRBJ2-1, with TRBD2 identical over 8 bases. From germline, CDR1 is SGHRS and CDR2 YFSETQ. J was trimmed by 8 bases and V by 0 bases; bases with no gene match: 7. There are 15 residues in the CDR3. The CDR3 loop reads CASSLGAGEGHEQFF. CDR3 sequence (DNA): TGCGCCAGCAGCTTGGGAGCGGGAGAGGGTCATGAGCAGTTCTTC.

This clonotype occurred many times. The chain has TRBV19 and TRBJ1-2, with a weak D call TRBD1 (6 bases). Trimming took 4 bases from V and 1 from J, leaving 10 bases between them. Germline V lookup: CDR1 LNHDA, CDR2 SQIVND (reference sequence). This CDR3 spans 14 amino acids. The CDR3 here is CASSTLQGNYGYTF. The CDR3 nucleotides are TGTGCCAGTAGTACTCTACAGGGTAACTATGGCTACACCTTC.

This clonotype was picked up a small number of times. This sequence may be a read error, since a much larger clone differs from it by one base. The chain is built from TRBV20-1 and TRBJ2-1; TRBD2 agrees at 9 bases. The trim removed 7 bases at V and 0 bases at J, leaving 7 bases unmatched. This CDR3 spans 15 amino acids. Germline loops: CDR1 DFQATT, CDR2 SNEGSKA (reference sequence). CDR3 sequence: CSGPPLAGSYNEQFF. CDR3 nucleotide sequence: TGCAGTGGCCCTCCACTAGCGGGCTCCTACAATGAGCAGTTCTTC.